Listed below are T cell receptor beta chains from one sample, sequenced in a study of T cell repertoires in cytomegalovirus infection. Each CDR3 protein gets one entry after TCRdb re-called the reads with MiXCR. The sample comprises tens of thousands of distinct CDR3 sequences, roughly 44% of which are singletons, and just over 90% rests with the top ten. For these TCRs, the target antigens are not known. The material sequenced was CD8+ T cells from cultured PBMCs, taken from culture after CMV antigen stimulation. The receptors originated from a human donor in good health (CMV status not recorded). Some clones in this sample may be carry-over from other donors' samples. CDR3s include the opening cysteine and the closing phenylalanine or tryptophan. A D gene is named only where the DNA matches it firmly. Size tells how often a clone was seen (once, few, many) or the class of an expanded clone, and some rows leave it out.

>TRBD1|once|TRBV19|TRBJ2-5
TGTGCCAGTAGTCGCTACAGGGGAGCCGAAGAGACCCAGTACTTC
CASSRYRGAEETQYF
>TRBD2|few|TRBV7-8|TRBJ2-1
TGTGCCAGTGGGGTGGGACTAGCGGGGGGGGATGAGCAGTTCTTC
CASGVGLAGGDEQFF
>TRBD2|few|TRBV20-1|TRBJ2-1
TGCAGTGCGGAACTAGCGCTGAGCTCCTACAATGAGCAGTTCTTC
CSAELALSSYNEQFF
>-|-|TRBV6-5|TRBJ1-1
TGTGCCAGCAGTTACCCGGACCGCGCTGAAGCTTTCTTT
CASSYPDRAEAFF
>TRBD1|-|TRBV6-6|TRBJ2-7
TGTGCCAGCAGTGATAAGGACAGGGAAGGGCAGTACTTC
CASSDKDREGQYF
>-|-|TRBV7-9|TRBJ2-7
TGTGCCAGCGAGAGGACAGATTCCTACGAGCAGTACTTC
CASERTDSYEQYF
>TRBD2|-|TRBV11-2|TRBJ2-1
TGTGCCAGCAGCTTAACTAGCGGGTCCCACAATGAGCAGTTCTTC
CASSLTSGSHNEQFF
>TRBD1|-|TRBV4-1|TRBJ1-1
TGCGCCAGCAGCCACACAGGGGGCGCGAACACTGAAGCTTTCTTT
CASSHTGGANTEAFF
>-|-|TRBV7-3|TRBJ2-5
TGTGCCAGCAGCCCTGAAGTGGGATGGAAAGAGACCCAGTACTTC
CASSPEVGWKETQYF
>TRBD2|-|TRBV30|TRBJ2-7
TGTGCCTGGAGTCCTAGCGGGGCCTACGAGCAGTACTTC
CAWSPSGAYEQYF
>TRBD2|-|TRBV7-8|TRBJ2-3
TGTGCCAGCAGCCCGGGGGCTAGCGGGGGGTCTAGCACAGATACGCAGTATTTT
CASSPGASGGSSTDTQYF
>TRBD1|-|TRBV7-8|TRBJ2-7
TGTGCCAGCAGCCCCGAGACAGGGGTGCAGCCCTACGAGCAGTACTTC
CASSPETGVQPYEQYF
>-|few|TRBV6-6|TRBJ2-7
TGTGCCAGCAGTTCTAGGTCTAAGGGGGTACACGAGCAGTACTTC
CASSSRSKGVHEQYF
>-|-|TRBV15|TRBJ2-1
TGTGCCACCAGCAGAGCGGACCTACACTCCTACAATGAGCAGTTCTTC
CATSRADLHSYNEQFF
>TRBD1|few|TRBV7-8|TRBJ2-5
TGTGCCAGCAGCTCCCACAGGGGTACGGGGCAAGAGACCCAGTACTTC
CASSSHRGTGQETQYF
>-|few|TRBV7-3|TRBJ1-5
TGTGCCAGCAGCTTAGGGGCCGGCAGGATAGAAGCTCAGCCCCAGCATTTT
CASSLGAGRIEAQPQHF
>-|-|TRBV12-3/TRBV12-4|TRBJ1-3
TGTGCCAGCAGCCCACTACAGCCCTCTGGAAACACCATATATTTT
CASSPLQPSGNTIYF
>TRBD1|few|TRBV27|TRBJ2-7
TGTGCCAGCAGCCCTAGACAGGGGAAGACTATCGGCGAGCAGTACTTC
CASSPRQGKTIGEQYF
>TRBD2|-|TRBV28|TRBJ2-3
TGTGCCAGCAGTTTATGGGGACTAGCCGAAGAGATGAGCACAGATACGCAGTATTTT
CASSLWGLAEEMSTDTQYF
>-|few|TRBV7-9|TRBJ1-3
TGTGCCAGCAGCCTCCTTTCAGCTGACTCTGGAAACACCATATATTTT
CASSLLSADSGNTIYF
>TRBD1|-|TRBV12-3/TRBV12-4|TRBJ1-5
TGTGCCAGCAGCAACAGGGGCGATCGCAATCAGCCCCAGCATTTT
CASSNRGDRNQPQHF
>-|few|TRBV7-9|TRBJ2-7
TGTGCCAGCAGCCGGGCGGGCGACGAGCAGTACTTC
CASSRAGDEQYF
>-|-|TRBV7-8|TRBJ2-7
TGTGCCAGCAGCTTAGGGGGCCGGGGGTCCTACGAGCAGCACTTC
CASSLGGRGSYEQHF
>TRBD1|few|TRBV5-6|TRBJ1-1
TGTGCCAGCAGTTCCGGGACAGGGATACTCGAAGCTTTCTTT
CASSSGTGILEAFF
>TRBD2|-|TRBV12-3/TRBV12-4|TRBJ2-1
TGTGCCAGCAGTTGGAGCGGGGGGGGATACAATGAGCAGTTCTTC
CASSWSGGGYNEQFF
>-|-|TRBV19|TRBJ2-5
TGTGCCAGTAGTAGAGAGCAGGACAACCAAGAGACCCAGTACTTC
CASSREQDNQETQYF
>-|-|TRBV7-6|TRBJ2-5
TGTGCCAGCAGCCCGTCCCACGAGGGGCCCCAAGAGACCCAGTACTTC
CASSPSHEGPQETQYF
>TRBD1|-|TRBV7-6|TRBJ1-1
TGTGCCAGCAGTGACGGACAGGGGAACACTGAAGCTTTCTTT
CASSDGQGNTEAFF
>-|few|TRBV20-1|TRBJ2-7
TGCAGTGCCACCCCCCCCCCGGTGGTCTACGAGCAGTACTTC
CSATPPPVVYEQYF
>TRBD2|few|TRBV10-3|TRBJ2-1
TGTGCCATCAGTGAGATACTAGCGGACTACAATGAGCAGTTCTTC
CAISEILADYNEQFF
>TRBD1|-|TRBV19|TRBJ1-5
TGTGCCAGTAGTATCGGGACAGGACACAATCAGCCCCAGCATTTT
CASSIGTGHNQPQHF
>-|few|TRBV14|TRBJ1-1
TGTGCCAGCAGCCAAGAGAATGGACAAATGAACACTGAAGCTTTCTTT
CASSQENGQMNTEAFF
>-|few|TRBV7-9|TRBJ1-3
TGTGCCAGCAGCCTCCCGGGCGCTGGAAACACCATATATTTT
CASSLPGAGNTIYF
>-|-|TRBV7-2|TRBJ1-1
TGTGCCAGCAGCTCAGAGGGGGGTTGGACTGAAGCTTTCTTT
CASSSEGGWTEAFF
>-|-|TRBV5-6|TRBJ1-4
TGTGCCAGCAGCGTAACAGGGACTAGGGACGAAAAACTGTTTTTT
CASSVTGTRDEKLFF